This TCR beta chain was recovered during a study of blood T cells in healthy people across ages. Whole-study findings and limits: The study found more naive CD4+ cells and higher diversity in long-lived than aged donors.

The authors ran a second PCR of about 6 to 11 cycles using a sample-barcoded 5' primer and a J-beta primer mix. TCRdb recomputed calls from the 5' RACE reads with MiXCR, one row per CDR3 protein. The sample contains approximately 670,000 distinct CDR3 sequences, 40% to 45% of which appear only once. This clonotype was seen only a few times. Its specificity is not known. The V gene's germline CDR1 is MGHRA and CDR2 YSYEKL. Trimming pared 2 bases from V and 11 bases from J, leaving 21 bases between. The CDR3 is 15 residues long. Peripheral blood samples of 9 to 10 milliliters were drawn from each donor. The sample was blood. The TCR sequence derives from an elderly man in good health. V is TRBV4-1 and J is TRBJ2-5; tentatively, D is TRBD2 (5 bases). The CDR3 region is CASSQSPAVNNEQYF. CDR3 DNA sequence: TGCGCCAGCAGCCAAAGCCCAGCGGTAAACAATGAGCAGTACTTC.